Given below is one T cell receptor beta chain in context. Described time point: patch test 1, 2 weeks after DPC sensitization. Treatment here: therapeutic diphenylcyclopropenone sensitization with weekly scalp DPC. What the library attached to individual cDNA molecules were unique molecular identifiers. TCRdb called the RACE reads again in MiXCR, with one record for every CDR3 protein. Of 70,000 to 80,000 distinct CDR3 sequences in the sample, around 30% are singletons; the top ten hold about 8.1%. These data originate in a study of human T cells and chemical hapten exposure. Background on the study: After 6 days, upper back 0.01% DPC patch tests were scored.

The V end was cut by 5 bases, the J end by 1 base, with 11 bases between. CDR3 length: 14 residues. This receptor was obtained from a man between 35 and 55 years old with alopecia areata. Some clones in this sample may be carry-over from other donors' samples. Specimen: whole blood, collected in connection with sensitization to the hapten diphenylcyclopropenone (DPC). The chain uses TRBV12-3 or TRBV12-4 and TRBJ1-1; D not resolved. The CDR3 spells CASSTLRTNTEAFF. The CDR3 bases are TGTGCCAGCAGTACCCTCAGGACGAACACTGAAGCTTTCTTT.